Listed here are 8 T cell receptor beta chains from one sample, sequenced in a study of CD8+CD57+ T cells in acquired aplastic anemia. TCR beta VDJ and CDR3 profiling used genomic DNA as template. TCRdb re-called the reads through MiXCR, storing one row per CDR3 protein. The profile shows fewer than 300,000 distinct CDR3 sequences, about 80% of them singletons. Sequencing involved patients with CD8+CD57+ cell expansion previously shown by flow cytometry. Material: sorted CD4+, CD8+, or CD8+CD57+ T cells (not recorded which) from PBMCs. These receptors were taken from a human donor with aplastic anemia.

Remarks on this clonotype: At one end, the junction sequence differs from germline, possibly due to a read error. This chain links TRBV7-9 with TRBJ2-5; D remains ambiguous. The CDR3 is 14 amino acids. Germline CDR1 reads SEHNR; CDR2 reads FQNEAQ (reference sequence). CDR3 amino acids: CATSMGSGGENQYF. The CDR3 bases are TGTGCCACCAGCATGGGCTCCGGCGGAGAGAACCAGTACTTC.

To note about this clonotype: Since no conserved phenylalanine or tryptophan closes the CDR3, a read error is the likely cause. The DNA is omitted, as the CDR3 cannot be located on it reliably, and the CDR3 follows TCRdb's listing. The chain carries TRBV7-8 and TRBJ2-3; TRBD2, the D gene given by the table, was not confirmed from the DNA. Per germline, CDR1 SGHVS and CDR2 FQNEAQ. The CDR3 is 13 residues long, counting both termini. The CDR3 here is CASGLAGGPAPQY.

V and J are TRBV7-3 and TRBJ1-2, with TRBD1 as a possible D gene (5 bases). In germline, CDR1 is SGHTA, CDR2 FQGTGA. The CDR3 totals 12 residues. V lost 5 bases, J lost 8 bases, and 12 bases lay in between. The CDR3 DNA follows: TGTGCCAGCAGCGCTAGGGGACGCGGCTACACCTTC. Translated: CASSARGRGYTF.

The genes are TRBV2 and TRBJ1-2, with D possibly TRBD1 on 6 matching bases. V lost 6 bases and J lost 14, with 34 bases in between. CDR1 is SNHLY, CDR2 FYNNEI, per germline. The CDR3 loop spans 17 amino acids. CDR3 sequence (DNA): TGTGCCAGCAGCGGGGAGGGGGGGGCGAACACTGAAGCTGGCTTTACCTTC. As protein: CASSGEGGANTEAGFTF.

The chain links TRBV20-1 to TRBJ2-5; D ambiguous. In germline, CDR1 is DFQATT, CDR2 SNEGSKA (reference sequence). This CDR3 is 11 amino acids long. V lost 6 bases, J lost 6 bases, and 11 bases lay in between. The CDR3 nucleotides are TGCAGTGCCATAGCCATGAAGACCCAGTACTTC. It is translated as CSAIAMKTQYF.

As concerns this clonotype: Given the absence of the conserved phenylalanine or tryptophan at the CDR3 end, a read error is likely. It is unclear where the CDR3 begins or ends on the DNA, so no DNA is shown, and the CDR3 is as TCRdb lists it. The V and J genes are TRBV19 and TRBJ2-1. The germline V gene has CDR1 LNHDA and CDR2 SQIVND (reference sequence). The CDR3 spans 15 residues, counting both ends. CDR3: CASSIAGEAFFGQVI.

The chain links TRBV20-1 to TRBJ1-5; D remains unclear. Per germline, CDR1 DFQATT and CDR2 SNEGSKA (reference sequence). The V end lost 6 bases, the J end lost 7 bases, and 19 bases lay between the germline ends. The CDR3 consists of 14 residues. CDR3 nucleotide sequence: TGCAGTGCCCGAGCCCTAGCGGGAGAGCAGCCCCAGCATTTT. Its protein product is CSARALAGEQPQHF.

The genes are TRBV7-2 and TRBJ1-2, with D possibly matching TRBD1 (5 bases). The CDR3 is made up of 13 amino acids. Germline CDR1 is SGHTA and CDR2 is FQGNSA. Trimming left V 8 bases short and J 2 bases short, with 12 bases between. CDR3 sequence (DNA): TGTGCCAGCCTGGGGGTAAACAACTATGGCTACACCTTC. This encodes CASLGVNNYGYTF.